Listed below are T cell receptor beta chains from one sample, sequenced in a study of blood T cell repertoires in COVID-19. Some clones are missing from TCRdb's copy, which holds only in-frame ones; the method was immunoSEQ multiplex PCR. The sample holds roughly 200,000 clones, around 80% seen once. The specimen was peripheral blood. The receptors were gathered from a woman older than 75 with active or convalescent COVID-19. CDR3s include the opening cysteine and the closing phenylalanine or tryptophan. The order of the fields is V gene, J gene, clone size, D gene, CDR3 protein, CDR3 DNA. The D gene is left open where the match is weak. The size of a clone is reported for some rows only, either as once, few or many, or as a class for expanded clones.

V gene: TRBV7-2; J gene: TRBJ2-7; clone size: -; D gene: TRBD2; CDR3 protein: CASSLLAGGFSYEQYF; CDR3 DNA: TGTGCCAGCAGCCTCCTAGCGGGGGGGTTCTCCTACGAGCAGTACTTC
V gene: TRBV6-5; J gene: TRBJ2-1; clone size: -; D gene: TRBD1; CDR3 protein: CASSPSGQIEQFF; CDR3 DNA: TGTGCCAGCAGTCCTTCGGGACAGATAGAGCAGTTCTTC
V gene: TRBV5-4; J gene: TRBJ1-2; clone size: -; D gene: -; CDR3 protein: CASRGSQRYGYTF; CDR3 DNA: TGTGCCAGCAGAGGGTCCCAGCGGTATGGCTACACCTTC
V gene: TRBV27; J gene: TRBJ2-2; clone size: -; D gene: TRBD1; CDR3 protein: CASSFSLTGRELFF; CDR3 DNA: TGTGCCAGCAGTTTCTCGTTGACAGGGCGGGAGCTGTTTTTT
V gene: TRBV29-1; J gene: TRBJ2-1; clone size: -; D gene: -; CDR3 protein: CSVKALSGYEQFF; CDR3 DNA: TGCAGCGTTAAGGCCCTGAGCGGCTATGAGCAGTTCTTC
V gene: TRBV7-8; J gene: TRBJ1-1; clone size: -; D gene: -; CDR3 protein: CASSLGQSNTEAFF; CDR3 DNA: TGTGCCAGCAGCCTGGGACAAAGTAACACTGAAGCTTTCTTT
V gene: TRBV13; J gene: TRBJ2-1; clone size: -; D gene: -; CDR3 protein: CASSTWTRGNEQFF; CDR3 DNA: TGTGCCAGCAGCACCTGGACAAGGGGAAATGAGCAGTTCTTC
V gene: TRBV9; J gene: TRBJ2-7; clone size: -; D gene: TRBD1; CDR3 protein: CASSVGGTGNYEQYF; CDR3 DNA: TGTGCCAGCAGCGTAGGGGGGACAGGGAACTACGAGCAGTACTTC
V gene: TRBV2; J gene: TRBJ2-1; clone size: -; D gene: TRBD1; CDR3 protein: CASRLDRGSYNEQFF; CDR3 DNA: TGTGCCAGCAGACTTGACAGGGGCTCCTACAATGAGCAGTTCTTC
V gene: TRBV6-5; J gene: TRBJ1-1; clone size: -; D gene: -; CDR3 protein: CASSYSLNSYTEAFF; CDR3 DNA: TGTGCCAGCAGTTACTCTTTAAACAGCTACACTGAAGCTTTCTTT
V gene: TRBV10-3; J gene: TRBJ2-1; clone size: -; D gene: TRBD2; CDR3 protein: CAISEIAGGYNEQFF; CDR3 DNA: TGTGCCATCAGTGAAATCGCGGGGGGGTACAATGAGCAGTTCTTC
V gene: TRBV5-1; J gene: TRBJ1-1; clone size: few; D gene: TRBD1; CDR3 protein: CASSFRGQGNTEAFF; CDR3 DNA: TGCGCCAGCAGCTTCCGAGGACAGGGTAACACTGAAGCTTTCTTT
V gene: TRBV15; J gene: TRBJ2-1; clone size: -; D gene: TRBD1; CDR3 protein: CATSRAGTGAYNEQFF; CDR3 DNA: TGTGCCACCAGCAGAGCCGGGACAGGGGCCTACAATGAGCAGTTCTTC
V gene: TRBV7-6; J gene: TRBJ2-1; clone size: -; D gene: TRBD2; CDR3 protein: CASSPGGAYNEQFF; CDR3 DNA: TGTGCCAGCAGCCCGGGGGGGGCCTACAATGAGCAGTTCTTC
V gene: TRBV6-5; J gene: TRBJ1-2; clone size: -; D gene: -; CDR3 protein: CASSPEGWGNYGYTF; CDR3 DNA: TGTGCCAGCAGCCCGGAGGGCTGGGGGAACTATGGCTACACCTTC
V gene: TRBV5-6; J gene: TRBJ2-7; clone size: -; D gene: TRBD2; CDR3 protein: CASSVAGGKHYEQYF; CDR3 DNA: TGTGCCAGCAGCGTAGCGGGAGGGAAGCACTACGAGCAGTACTTC
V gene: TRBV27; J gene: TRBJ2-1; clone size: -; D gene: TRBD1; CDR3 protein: CASRRGTVSYNEQFF; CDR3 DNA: TGTGCCAGCAGGCGAGGGACAGTATCCTACAATGAGCAGTTCTTC
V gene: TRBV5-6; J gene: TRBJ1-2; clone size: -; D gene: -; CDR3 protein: CASSRRDRTNYGYTF; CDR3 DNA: TGTGCCAGCAGCCGGAGAGACAGGACTAACTATGGCTACACCTTC
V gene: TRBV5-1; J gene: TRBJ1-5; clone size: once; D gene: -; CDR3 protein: CASSLGQTSNQPQHF; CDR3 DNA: TGCGCCAGCAGCTTGGGACAAACAAGCAATCAGCCCCAGCATTTT
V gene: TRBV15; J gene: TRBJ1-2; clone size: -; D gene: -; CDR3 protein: CATSRDGAGANYGYTF; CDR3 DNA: TGTGCCACCAGCAGAGATGGGGCAGGGGCCAACTATGGCTACACCTTC
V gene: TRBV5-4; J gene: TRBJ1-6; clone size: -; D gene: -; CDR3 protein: CASSPGSSYNSPLHF; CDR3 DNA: TGTGCCAGCAGCCCCGGGAGCTCCTATAATTCACCCCTCCACTTT
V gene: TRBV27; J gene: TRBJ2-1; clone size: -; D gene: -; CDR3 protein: CASKKAVTSYNEQFF; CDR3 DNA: TGTGCCAGCAAAAAAGCTGTAACTTCCTACAATGAGCAGTTCTTC
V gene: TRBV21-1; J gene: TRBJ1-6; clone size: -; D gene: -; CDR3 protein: CASSKVTQGDTNSPLHF; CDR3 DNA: TGTGCCAGCAGCAAAGTGACGCAAGGGGACACGAATTCACCCCTCCACTTT
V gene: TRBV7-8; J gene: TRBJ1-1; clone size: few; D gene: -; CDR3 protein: CASSLVGLRGATEAFF; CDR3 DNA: TGTGCCAGCAGCTTAGTGGGGCTCAGGGGAGCCACTGAAGCTTTCTTT